These 12 T cell receptor beta chains were sequenced from one sample in a study of shared clonotypes between healthy human individuals. Some clones are missing from TCRdb's copy, which holds only in-frame ones; the method was immunoSEQ multiplex PCR. The sample holds 2 million to 3 million clones, around nine tenths seen once. Sample: naive CD4+ T cells sorted from blood. Noted subset: CD45RA+ positively selected. These receptors came from a man in his late teens or twenties in good health.

The chain recombines TRBV7-6 with TRBJ2-1; D is unresolved. The CDR3 extends over 15 amino acids. The V and J ends lost 2 bases and 0 bases respectively, with 8 bases between them. Germline-derived CDR1 and CDR2 are SGHVS and FNYEAQ. Written as DNA, the CDR3 is TGTGCCAGCAGCTTACTGGGAAGCTCCTACAATGAGCAGTTCTTC. Its protein is CASSLLGSSYNEQFF.

The rearrangement uses TRBV6-1 and TRBJ2-3; D tentatively reads TRBD1 or TRBD2 (5 bases each). The CDR3 sequence is 15 residues long. Germline CDR1 is MNHNS and CDR2 is SASEGT. Trimming left V 1 base short and J 0 bases short, with 8 bases between. The CDR3 nucleotides read TGTGCCAGCAGTGAAGGAGGGGTCAGCACAGATACGCAGTATTTT. Amino acid sequence: CASSEGGVSTDTQYF.

The rearrangement links TRBV30 to TRBJ1-5; TRBD1 might be the D (5 bases). The CDR3 covers 16 residues. Germline V gene lookup returns CDR1 GTSNPN and CDR2 SVGIG (reference sequence). Trimming shortened V by 3 bases and J by 3 bases, and 18 bases separated the two germline ends. CDR3 sequence: CAWSPPKAGTNQPQHF. The DNA of the CDR3 is TGTGCCTGGAGCCCCCCAAAGGCAGGGACCAATCAGCCCCAGCATTTT.

J is TRBJ1-1 and V is TRBV18; 8 bases fit TRBD1. Germline-derived CDR1 and CDR2 are KGHSH and LQKENI. V lost 3 bases and J lost 1; bases outside the gene matches: 4. There are 15 residues in the CDR3. The CDR3 coding sequence is TGTGCCAGCTCACCCTGGACAGGGAGGAACACTGAAGCTTTCTTT. It yields the protein CASSPWTGRNTEAFF.

The chain has TRBV2 and TRBJ2-2; 8 positions agree with TRBD1. Germline CDR1 and CDR2: SNHLY and FYNNEI. The V and J ends lost 6 bases and 1 base, in that order; junction bases with no gene match: 4. The CDR3 runs 15 residues. The CDR3 nucleotides are TGTGCCAGCAGAGCCGGGACAGGGAACACCGGGGAGCTGTTTTTT. Amino acid sequence: CASRAGTGNTGELFF.

This clone was picked up a small number of times. The chain uses TRBV5-1 and TRBJ2-7; no clear D. This CDR3 contains 15 residues. V dropped 0 bases and J dropped 5 bases, with 15 bases sitting between them. The germline V gene has CDR1 SGHRS and CDR2 YFSETQ. The CDR3 nucleotides read TGCGCCAGCAGCTTGGACTGGGCCGACAATCACGAGCAGTACTTC. Encoded protein: CASSLDWADNHEQYF.

The V call is TRBV30, the J call TRBJ1-5; 7 bases map to TRBD1. There are 16 residues in the CDR3. Germline V gives CDR1 GTSNPN, CDR2 SVGIG (reference sequence). V trimming: 3 bases; J trimming: 7 bases; junction bases outside the gene matches: 15. The CDR3 region is CAWSRPQGGGGQPQHF. The CDR3 region has the DNA TGTGCCTGGAGCCGACCTCAGGGGGGTGGGGGACAGCCCCAGCATTTT.

Notes on this clone: Other DNA sequences within the sample encode an identical CDR3. As DNA, the CDR3 is TGTGCCAGCAGATCCCAGGGTGATACGCAGTATTTT. Protein: CASRSQGDTQYF. The chain employs TRBV6-5 and TRBJ2-3, with D maybe TRBD1 (5 bases). V dropped 6 bases and J dropped 6 bases, with 10 bases sitting between them. Per the germline V gene, CDR1 is MNHEY and CDR2 is SVGAGI. CDR3 length: 12 amino acids.

This clone has just a few counts. V gene TRBV18 combines with J gene TRBJ1-6, with D unresolved. Germline V gene data show CDR1 as KGHSH and CDR2 as LQKENI. Trimming removed 3 bases at V and 10 bases at J, with 10 bases between. The length of the CDR3 is 13 residues. The CDR3 sequence is CASSPINGSPLHF. DNA of the CDR3: TGTGCCAGCTCACCCATCAATGGGTCACCCCTCCACTTT.

This chain connects TRBV10-2 to TRBJ2-7; D remains unclear. V gave up 6 bases and J gave up 6 bases, with 18 bases separating them. CDR3 length: 14 amino acids. CDR1 is WSHSY and CDR2 is SAAADI in the germline V gene. CDR3 loop: CASRHPIGTGEQYF. The CDR3 coding sequence is TGCGCCAGCAGACACCCCATAGGAACTGGCGAGCAGTACTTC.

The chain is built from TRBV6-1 and TRBJ2-1; D remains ambiguous. CDR1 MNHNS and CDR2 SASEGT come from the germline V gene. This CDR3 has 13 residues. V lost 7 bases to trimming and J lost 7 bases, with 14 bases between them. The CDR3 coding sequence is TGTGCCAGCATCACCGGTAATGGGAATGAGCAGTTCTTC. Translated, it gives CASITGNGNEQFF.

The J gene is TRBJ1-5, the V gene TRBV4-1, with TRBD1 matching 7 bases. Losses at the gene ends were 0 bases for V and 0 bases for J; bases not matched to a gene: 8. This CDR3 is built from 18 residues. Per the germline V gene, CDR1 is MGHRA and CDR2 is YSYEKL. Here the CDR3 reads CASSQDARGSYSNQPQHF. CDR3 nucleotides: TGCGCCAGCAGCCAAGATGCCAGGGGGAGTTATAGCAATCAGCCCCAGCATTTT.